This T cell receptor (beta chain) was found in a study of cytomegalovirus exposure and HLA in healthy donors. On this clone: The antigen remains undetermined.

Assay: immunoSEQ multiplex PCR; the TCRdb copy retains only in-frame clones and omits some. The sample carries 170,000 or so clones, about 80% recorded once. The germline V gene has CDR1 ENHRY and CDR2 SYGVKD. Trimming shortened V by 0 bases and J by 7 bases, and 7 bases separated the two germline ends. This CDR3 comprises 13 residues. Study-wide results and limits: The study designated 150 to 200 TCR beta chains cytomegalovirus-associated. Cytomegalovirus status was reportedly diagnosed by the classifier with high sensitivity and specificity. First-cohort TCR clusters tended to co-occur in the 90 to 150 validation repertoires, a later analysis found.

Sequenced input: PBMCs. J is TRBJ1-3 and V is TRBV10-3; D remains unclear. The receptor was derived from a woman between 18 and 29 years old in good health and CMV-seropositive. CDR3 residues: CAISESGSNTIYF. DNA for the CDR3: TGTGCCATCAGTGAGTCAGGGAGTAACACCATATATTTT.